The 2 T cell receptor beta chains below all came from one sample that was sequenced in a study of blood T cell repertoires in COVID-19. The method was immunoSEQ multiplex PCR; TCRdb's version includes in-frame clones alone and lacks a portion of them. The data show roughly 120,000 clones, roughly 87% seen once. Specimen: peripheral blood. Receptors were obtained from an elderly man with acute or convalescent COVID-19.

The rearrangement links TRBV6-2 or TRBV6-3 to TRBJ1-2; TRBD1 aligns across 7 bases. J gave up 4 bases and V 5 bases, and 16 bases lay outside the gene matches. Germline V gives CDR1 MNHEY, CDR2 SVGEGT. The CDR3 spans 17 residues. CDR3 bases: TGTGCCAGCAGTCAACCCTTCCGACAGGGCACTGGCTATGGCTACACCTTC. Protein sequence: CASSQPFRQGTGYGYTF.

V is TRBV3-1 (or the pseudogene TRBV3-2) and J is TRBJ1-1; the D gene is possibly TRBD1 (5 bases). Germline CDR1 and CDR2: LGHDT and YNNKEL (reference sequence). The V and J ends lost 2 bases and 3 bases respectively, with 10 bases between them. This CDR3 comprises 14 residues. CDR3 nucleotides: TGTGCCAGCAGCCAATGGGGGGGGGACACTGAAGCTTTCTTT. Amino acid sequence: CASSQWGGDTEAFF.